Sequencing of this T cell receptor (beta chain) was carried out in a study of technical replicates of blood from a handful of donors. Generated by immunoSEQ multiplex PCR, the TCRdb table keeps only in-frame clones and is missing some. In the table there are 65,000 to 75,000 clones, about 90% of which are singletons. Only one count was recorded for this clone. CDR3 length: 14 amino acids. The V and J ends lost 3 bases and 7 bases, in that order; junction bases with no gene match: 6. Per germline, CDR1 SGHNT and CDR2 YYREEE (reference sequence). The receptor comes from a human donor in good health. Some clones in this sample may be carry-over from other donors' samples. The chain combines TRBV5-4 with TRBJ2-1; 8 nucleotides agree with TRBD1. Source material: PBMCs. CDR3 residues: CASSSQGAINEQFF. In nucleotides, the CDR3 is TGTGCCAGCAGCTCGCAGGGGGCAATAAATGAGCAGTTCTTC.